Below, one T cell receptor (beta chain) is given with its context. What it binds is unknown. The CDR3 runs to 14 residues. 60 Vbeta and 13 Jbeta primers were used in PCR. Per the study methods: An analysis performed later counted 75 million to 80 million unique TCR beta chains (roughly 10 million of them shared). Profiling relied on immunoSEQ multiplex PCR, and the TCRdb table lists in-frame clones only, not all of them. V and J calls and clone size follow that table, whereas D and trimming were derived from the DNA. The sample shows more than 140,000 clones, under 70% of them seen only once. This sample was taken from a study of cytomegalovirus exposure and HLA in healthy donors. Findings of the study overall: A later analysis reportedly identified an Asian-associated ancestry cluster as carrying fewer N-insertions than the roughly 600-donor mean. CMV serostatus stood as the only immune exposure information on hand.

The chain recombines TRBV12-1 with TRBJ1-2; no check of the table's D call, TRBD1, against the DNA was made. TRBV12-1 is listed as a pseudogene. The receptor comes from a woman in her 30s in good health and CMV-seropositive. Material: PBMCs. CDR3 bases: TGTGCCAGCAGCCCCTCGGACAGTCACTATGGCTACACCTTC. The encoded protein is CASSPSDSHYGYTF.